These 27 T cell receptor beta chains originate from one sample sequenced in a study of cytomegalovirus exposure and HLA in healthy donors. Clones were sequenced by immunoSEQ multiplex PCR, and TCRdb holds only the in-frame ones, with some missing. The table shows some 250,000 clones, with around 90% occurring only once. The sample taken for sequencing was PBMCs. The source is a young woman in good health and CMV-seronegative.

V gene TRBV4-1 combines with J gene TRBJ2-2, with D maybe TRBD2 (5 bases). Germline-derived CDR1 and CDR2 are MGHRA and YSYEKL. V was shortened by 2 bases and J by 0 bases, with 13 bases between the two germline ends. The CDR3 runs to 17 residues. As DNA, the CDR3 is TGCGCCAGCAGCCAAAGGCGTAAGCGGTCGAACACCGGGGAGCTGTTTTTT. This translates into CASSQRRKRSNTGELFF.

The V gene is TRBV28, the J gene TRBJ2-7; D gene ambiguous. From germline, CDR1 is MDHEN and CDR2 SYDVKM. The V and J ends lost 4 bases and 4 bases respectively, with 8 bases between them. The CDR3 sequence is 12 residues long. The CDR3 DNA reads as TGTGCCAGCAGTTCCCTCAGATACGAGCAGTACTTC. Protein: CASSSLRYEQYF.

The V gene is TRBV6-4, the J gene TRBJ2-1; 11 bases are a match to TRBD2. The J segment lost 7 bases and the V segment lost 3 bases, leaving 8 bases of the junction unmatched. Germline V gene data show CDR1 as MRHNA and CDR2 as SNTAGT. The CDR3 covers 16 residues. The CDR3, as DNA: TGTGCCAGCAGTGAGGTAGCGGGGGGGCCAATAAATGAGCAGTTCTTC. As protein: CASSEVAGGPINEQFF.

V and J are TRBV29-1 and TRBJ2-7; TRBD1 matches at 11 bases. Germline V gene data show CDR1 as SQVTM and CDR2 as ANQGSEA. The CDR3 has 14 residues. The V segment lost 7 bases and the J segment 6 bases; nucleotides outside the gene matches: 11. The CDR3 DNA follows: TGCAGCGCTCAGGCCGGGACAGGGGGACTCGAGCAGTACTTC. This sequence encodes CSAQAGTGGLEQYF.

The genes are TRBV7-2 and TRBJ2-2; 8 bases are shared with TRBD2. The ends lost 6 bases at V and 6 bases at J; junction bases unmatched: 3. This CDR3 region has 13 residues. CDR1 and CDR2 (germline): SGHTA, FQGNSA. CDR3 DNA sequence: TGTGCCAGCAGTCCGGGGGGGCCCGGGGAGCTGTTTTTT. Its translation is CASSPGGPGELFF.

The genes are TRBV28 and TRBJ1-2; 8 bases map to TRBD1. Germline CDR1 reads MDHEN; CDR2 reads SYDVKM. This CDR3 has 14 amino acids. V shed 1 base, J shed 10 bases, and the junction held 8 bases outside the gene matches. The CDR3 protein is CASSLYRGGSDYTF. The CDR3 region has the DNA TGTGCCAGCAGTTTATACAGGGGGGGGTCTGACTACACCTTC.

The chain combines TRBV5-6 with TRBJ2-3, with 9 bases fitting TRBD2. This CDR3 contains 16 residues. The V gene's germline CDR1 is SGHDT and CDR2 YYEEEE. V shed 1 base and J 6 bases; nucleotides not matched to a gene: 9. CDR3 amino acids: CASSLQRGVGSDTQYF. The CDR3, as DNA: TGTGCCAGCAGCTTGCAGCGGGGGGTGGGGAGCGATACGCAGTATTTT.

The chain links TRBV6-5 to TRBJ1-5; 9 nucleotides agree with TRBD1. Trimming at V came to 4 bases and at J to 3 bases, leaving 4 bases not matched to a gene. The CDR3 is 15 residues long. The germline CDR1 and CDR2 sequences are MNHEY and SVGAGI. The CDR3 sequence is CASSWDRAPNQPQHF. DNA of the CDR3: TGTGCCAGCAGTTGGGACAGGGCCCCCAATCAGCCCCAGCATTTT.

CDR3 sequence reads: CSVAPTGYGTEAFF. DNA for the CDR3: TGCAGCGTTGCCCCGACAGGGTACGGCACTGAAGCTTTCTTT. The V gene is TRBV29-1, the J gene TRBJ1-1; 7 bases fit TRBD1. The CDR3 loop spans 14 amino acids. V was clipped by 4 bases and J by 4 bases; unmatched bases: 9. Germline loops: CDR1 SQVTM, CDR2 ANQGSEA.

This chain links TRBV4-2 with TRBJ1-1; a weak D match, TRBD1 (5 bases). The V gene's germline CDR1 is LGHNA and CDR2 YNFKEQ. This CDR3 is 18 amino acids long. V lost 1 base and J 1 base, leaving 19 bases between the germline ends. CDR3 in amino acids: CASSQVGQFGGENTEAFF. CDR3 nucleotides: TGTGCCAGCAGCCAAGTCGGTCAGTTCGGAGGGGAGAACACTGAAGCTTTCTTT.

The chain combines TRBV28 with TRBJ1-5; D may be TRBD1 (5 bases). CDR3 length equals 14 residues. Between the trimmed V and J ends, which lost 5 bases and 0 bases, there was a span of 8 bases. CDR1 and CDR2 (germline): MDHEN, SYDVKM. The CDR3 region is CASSQGISNQPQHF. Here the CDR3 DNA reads TGTGCCAGCAGTCAGGGTATTAGCAATCAGCCCCAGCATTTT.

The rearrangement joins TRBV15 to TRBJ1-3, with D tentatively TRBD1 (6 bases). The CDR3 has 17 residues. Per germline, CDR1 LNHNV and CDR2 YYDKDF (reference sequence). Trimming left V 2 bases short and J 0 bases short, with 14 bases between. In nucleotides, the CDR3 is TGTGCCACCAGCAGAACAGGGAAGGCTCTCTCTGGAAACACCATATATTTT. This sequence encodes CATSRTGKALSGNTIYF.

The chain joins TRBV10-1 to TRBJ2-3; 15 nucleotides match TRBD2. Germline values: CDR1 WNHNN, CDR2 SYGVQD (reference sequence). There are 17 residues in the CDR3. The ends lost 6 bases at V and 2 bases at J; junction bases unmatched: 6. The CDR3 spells CASSGTSGGPYTDTQYF. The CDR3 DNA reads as TGCGCCAGCAGCGGGACTAGCGGGGGGCCATACACAGATACGCAGTATTTT.

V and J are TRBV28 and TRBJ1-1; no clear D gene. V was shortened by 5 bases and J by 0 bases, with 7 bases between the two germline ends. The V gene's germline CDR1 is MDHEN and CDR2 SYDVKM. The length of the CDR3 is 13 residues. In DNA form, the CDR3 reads TGTGCCAGCAGTCCGTCCGTGAACACTGAAGCTTTCTTT. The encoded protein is CASSPSVNTEAFF.

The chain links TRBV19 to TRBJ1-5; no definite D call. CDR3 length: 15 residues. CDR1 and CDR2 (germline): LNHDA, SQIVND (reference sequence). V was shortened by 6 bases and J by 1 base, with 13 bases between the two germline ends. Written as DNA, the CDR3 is TGTGCCAGTAGCTTAGACCTCGGGAGCAATCAGCCCCAGCATTTT. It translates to CASSLDLGSNQPQHF.

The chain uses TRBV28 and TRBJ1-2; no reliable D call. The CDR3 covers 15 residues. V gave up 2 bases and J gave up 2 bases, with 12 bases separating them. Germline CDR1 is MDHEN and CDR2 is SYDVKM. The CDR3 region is CASSLLWGGNYGYTF. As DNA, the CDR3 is TGTGCCAGCAGTTTACTCTGGGGAGGGAACTATGGCTACACCTTC.

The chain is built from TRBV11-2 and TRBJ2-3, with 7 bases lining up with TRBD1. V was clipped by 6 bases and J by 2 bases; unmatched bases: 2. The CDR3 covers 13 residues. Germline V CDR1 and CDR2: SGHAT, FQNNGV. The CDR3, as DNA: TGTGCCAGCAGGGGACAGACCACAGATACGCAGTATTTT. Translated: CASRGQTTDTQYF.

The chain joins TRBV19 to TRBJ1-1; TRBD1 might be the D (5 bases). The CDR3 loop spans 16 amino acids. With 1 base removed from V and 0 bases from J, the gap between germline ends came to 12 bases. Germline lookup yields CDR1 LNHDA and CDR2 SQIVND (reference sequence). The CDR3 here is CASSIGGGRMNTEAFF. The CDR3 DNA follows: TGTGCCAGTAGTATAGGCGGGGGACGGATGAACACTGAAGCTTTCTTT.

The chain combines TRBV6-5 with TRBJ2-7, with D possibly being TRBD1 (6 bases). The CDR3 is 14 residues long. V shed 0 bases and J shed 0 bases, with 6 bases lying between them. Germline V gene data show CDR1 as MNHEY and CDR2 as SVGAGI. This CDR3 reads CASSYSDSSYEQYV. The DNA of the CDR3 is TGTGCCAGCAGTTACTCGGACAGCTCCTACGAGCAGTACGTC.

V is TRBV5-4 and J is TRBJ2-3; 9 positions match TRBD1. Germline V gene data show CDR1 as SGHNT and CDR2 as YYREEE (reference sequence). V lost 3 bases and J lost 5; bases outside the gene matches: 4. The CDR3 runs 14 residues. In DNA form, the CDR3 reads TGTGCCAGCAGCTCGCGACAGGGGGGAGATACGCAGTATTTT. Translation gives CASSSRQGGDTQYF.

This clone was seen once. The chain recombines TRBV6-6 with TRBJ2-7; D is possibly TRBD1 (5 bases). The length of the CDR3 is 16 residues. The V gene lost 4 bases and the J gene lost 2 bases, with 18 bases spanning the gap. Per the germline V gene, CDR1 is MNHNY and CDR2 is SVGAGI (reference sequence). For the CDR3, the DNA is TGTGCCAGCAGTTCGCCCGGAGTAGGGGTACCCTACGAGCAGTACTTC. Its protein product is CASSSPGVGVPYEQYF.

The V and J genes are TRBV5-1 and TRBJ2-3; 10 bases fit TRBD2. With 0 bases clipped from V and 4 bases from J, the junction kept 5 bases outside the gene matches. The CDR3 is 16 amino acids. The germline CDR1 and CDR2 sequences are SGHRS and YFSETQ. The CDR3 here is CASSLVSSGGSDTQYF. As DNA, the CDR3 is TGCGCCAGCAGCTTGGTGTCTAGCGGGGGTTCAGATACGCAGTATTTT.

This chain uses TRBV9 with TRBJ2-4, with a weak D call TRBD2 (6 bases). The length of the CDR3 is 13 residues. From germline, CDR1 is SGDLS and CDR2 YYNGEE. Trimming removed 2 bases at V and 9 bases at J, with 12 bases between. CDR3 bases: TGTGCCAGCAGCGTGGCCCTGGGGGGCATTCAGTACTTC. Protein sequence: CASSVALGGIQYF.

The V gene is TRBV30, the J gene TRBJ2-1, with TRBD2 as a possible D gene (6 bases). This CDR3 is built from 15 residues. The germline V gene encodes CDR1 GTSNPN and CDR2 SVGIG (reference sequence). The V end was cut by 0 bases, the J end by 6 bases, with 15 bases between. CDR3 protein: CAWSVGGTTSNEQFF. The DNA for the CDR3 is TGTGCCTGGAGTGTGGGGGGAACTACTAGCAATGAGCAGTTCTTC.

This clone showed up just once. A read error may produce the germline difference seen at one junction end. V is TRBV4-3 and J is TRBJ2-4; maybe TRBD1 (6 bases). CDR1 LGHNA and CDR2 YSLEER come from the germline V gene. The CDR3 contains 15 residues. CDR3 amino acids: CASTQNRDPKNIQYF. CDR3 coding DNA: TGCGCCAGCACCCAAAACAGGGACCCCAAAAACATTCAGTACTTC.

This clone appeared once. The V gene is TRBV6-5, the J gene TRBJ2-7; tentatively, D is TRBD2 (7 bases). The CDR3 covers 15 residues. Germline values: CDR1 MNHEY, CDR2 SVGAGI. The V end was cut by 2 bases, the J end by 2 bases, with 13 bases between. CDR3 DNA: TGTGCCAGCAGTTACGGGGAGGGGGGAGCCTACGAGCAGTACTTC. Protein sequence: CASSYGEGGAYEQYF.

The CDR3 loop reads CASSWGQGDTEAFF. In nucleotides, the CDR3 is TGCGCCAGCAGCTGGGGACAGGGCGATACTGAAGCTTTCTTT. This chain uses TRBV5-1 with TRBJ1-1, with TRBD1 identical over 9 bases. This CDR3 region has 14 residues. Trimming at V came to 3 bases and at J to 5 bases, leaving 5 bases not matched to a gene. Germline V gene lookup returns CDR1 SGHRS and CDR2 YFSETQ.